This TCR beta chain was sequenced for a study of Graves' ophthalmopathy and Graves' hyperthyroidism. General study results and limits: Stable hyperthyroidism and ophthalmopathy were told apart by a 13-signature model, which achieved about 88% sensitivity and just over 80% specificity. Blood also held most thyroid clonotypes expanded above 0.001 frequency.

Amplifying from RNA transcripts, the study obtained TCR beta CDR3 regions. After a first-round RT-PCR with HTBI primers, a second-round multiplex PCR was run. TCRdb re-derived calls from the multiplex PCR reads in MiXCR, one entry per CDR3 protein. The data hold around 590,000 distinct CDR3 sequences, with 35% to 40% observed a single time. Exclusion criteria comprised other autoimmune diseases, uncontrolled infections, pregnancy or lactation in patients. Orbital computed tomography and thyroid ultrasound, along with TRAb, serum thyroxine and clinical symptoms, underpinned diagnosis. V lost 3 bases to trimming and J lost 5 bases, with 13 bases between them. There are 13 residues in the CDR3. Looked up from germline, CDR1 is GTSNPN and CDR2 is SVGIG (reference sequence). A note on this clonotype: Its antigen is still unknown.

The chain links TRBV30 to TRBJ1-2; D remains unclear. Sequenced material: peripheral blood or thyroid tissue (not recorded which). This TCR was recovered from an adult man with Graves' hyperthyroidism. CDR3 sequence reads: CAWRPLAIYGYTF. CDR3 nucleotides: TGTGCCTGGAGACCACTGGCGATTTATGGCTACACCTTC.